Below, 15 T cell receptor beta chains from the same sample are listed, as sequenced in a study of cytomegalovirus exposure and HLA in healthy donors. PCR used 60 Vbeta primers and 13 Jbeta primers. TCRdb keeps only in-frame clones here, not all; method: immunoSEQ multiplex PCR. The sample shows around 140,000 clones, and about 0.96% sits with its ten largest clones. Sequences were obtained from PBMCs. The receptors derive from a male donor in good health and CMV-seronegative.

V gene TRBV29-1 combines with J gene TRBJ1-4; 7 bases agree with TRBD1. CDR3 size: 13 residues. Trimming took 2 bases from V and 5 from J; bases not matched to a gene: 2. CDR1 is SQVTM and CDR2 is ANQGSEA in the germline V gene. For the CDR3, the DNA is TGCAGCGTTGAAACAGGGGAGAATGAAAAACTGTTTTTT. It yields the protein CSVETGENEKLFF.

CDR3 DNA sequence: TGTGCCAGCAGTGAAAAGAGGGAAGGTCAGCCCCAGCATTTT. Encoded protein: CASSEKREGQPQHF. V usage is TRBV2 and J usage is TRBJ1-5; no definite D call. With 2 bases removed from V and 6 bases from J, the gap between germline ends came to 11 bases. CDR1 is SNHLY, CDR2 FYNNEI, per germline. CDR3 length equals 14 residues.

V and J are TRBV9 and TRBJ2-7; TRBD1 matches at 11 bases. Per the germline V gene, CDR1 is SGDLS and CDR2 is YYNGEE. This CDR3 comprises 14 residues. The ends lost 4 bases at V and 6 bases at J; junction bases unmatched: 6. This CDR3 is CASSPEGQGVEQYF. For the CDR3, the DNA is TGTGCCAGCAGCCCAGAGGGACAGGGGGTCGAGCAGTACTTC.

J is TRBJ2-7 and V is TRBV19, with 7 bases lining up with TRBD1. This CDR3 region has 14 residues. Germline CDR1 is LNHDA and CDR2 is SQIVND (reference sequence). The ends lost 3 bases at V and 4 bases at J; junction bases unmatched: 6. CDR3 nucleotides: TGTGCCAGTAGTATCGCCAGGGGGATGTACGAGCAGTACTTC. Amino acid sequence: CASSIARGMYEQYF.

Remarks on this clone: Relative to the germline gene, one junction end is altered; a read error may explain this. This same CDR3 is encoded by further DNA sequences in the sample. J is TRBJ1-6 and V is TRBV28, with unresolved D. Germline assignment: CDR1 MDHEN and CDR2 SYDVKM. The CDR3 is made up of 19 amino acids. The CDR3 region is CASSFSPADTSSYNSPLHF. The DNA of the CDR3 is TGTGCCAGCAGTTTTAGCCCCGCAGACACTAGCTCCTATAATTCCCCCCTCCACTTT.

The chain joins TRBV2 to TRBJ2-1; 9 bases line up with TRBD1. The V and J ends lost 8 bases and 4 bases, in that order; junction bases with no gene match: 3. Germline V lookup: CDR1 SNHLY, CDR2 FYNNEI. CDR3 length: 13 amino acids. The CDR3 reads CASGGTGYNEQFF. Written as DNA, the CDR3 is TGTGCCAGCGGCGGGACAGGGTACAATGAGCAGTTCTTC.

In DNA form, the CDR3 reads TGTGCCAGCAGGTACAGGGTGGACGGCTACACCTTC. Amino acids: CASRYRVDGYTF. The V gene is TRBV28, the J gene TRBJ1-2, with a possible D match to TRBD1 (6 bases). CDR1 MDHEN and CDR2 SYDVKM come from the germline V gene. With 6 bases removed from V and 8 bases from J, the gap between germline ends came to 13 bases. This CDR3 spans 12 amino acids.

Points on this clone: Other DNA sequences in the same sample also yield this CDR3. The V and J genes are TRBV29-1 and TRBJ1-5, with a tentative D call TRBD1 (5 bases). V lost 6 bases to trimming and J lost 1 base, with 7 bases between them. There are 12 residues in the CDR3. CDR1 and CDR2 from the germline V gene are SQVTM and ANQGSEA. CDR3 sequence (DNA): TGCAGCGTCGGGGGGAGCAATCAGCCCCAGCATTTT. This translates into CSVGGSNQPQHF.

V and J are TRBV19 and TRBJ2-7, with 10 bases matching TRBD2. The CDR3 totals 20 residues. The germline gives CDR1 LNHDA, CDR2 SQIVND (reference sequence). The V and J ends lost 3 bases and 3 bases, in that order; junction bases with no gene match: 20. Here the CDR3 reads CASSIPPSGRALIIRYEQYF. In DNA, the CDR3 is TGTGCCAGTAGTATCCCCCCGAGCGGGAGGGCCTTAATCATTCGCTACGAGCAGTACTTC.

This chain links TRBV7-3 with TRBJ2-1; weak D call: TRBD2 (6 bases). Trimming removed 0 bases at V and 10 bases at J, with 16 bases between. CDR3 length: 15 residues. Germline V gene sequence: CDR1 SGHTA, CDR2 FQGTGA. In DNA, the CDR3 is TGTGCCAGCAGCTTAACGTCATCCGGGACTCGGGAGCAGTTCTTC. The encoded protein is CASSLTSSGTREQFF.

As regards this clone: The junction does not match germline at one end; this may be a read error. The chain couples TRBV27 to TRBJ1-5, with TRBD1 matching 7 bases. The length of the CDR3 is 14 residues. The germline V gene encodes CDR1 MNHEY and CDR2 SMNVEV (reference sequence). CDR3 DNA sequence: TGTGCCAGCAGTTTTGTAGGGGGCAATGAGCCCCAGCATTTT. Its translation: CASSFVGGNEPQHF.

This chain links TRBV5-1 with TRBJ2-7; TRBD2 agrees at 9 bases. The CDR3 covers 15 residues. V gave up 0 bases and J gave up 4 bases; unmatched junction bases: 5. From germline, CDR1 is SGHRS and CDR2 YFSETQ. Here the CDR3 reads CASSLVAGELYEQYF. CDR3 DNA: TGCGCCAGCAGCTTGGTAGCGGGAGAGCTGTACGAGCAGTACTTC.

The chain uses TRBV19 and TRBJ1-4; D gene ambiguous. V lost 3 bases to trimming and J lost 6 bases, with 11 bases between them. CDR1 LNHDA and CDR2 SQIVND come from the germline V gene (reference sequence). This CDR3 comprises 14 residues. The CDR3 DNA sequence: TGTGCCAGTAGTATCGGCGGCGCCTATGAAAAACTGTTTTTT. It codes for CASSIGGAYEKLFF.

The chain carries TRBV6-5 and TRBJ1-2; tentatively, D is TRBD1 (6 bases). V lost 7 bases and J 11 bases, leaving 23 bases between the germline ends. Germline CDR1 MNHEY, CDR2 SVGAGI. The CDR3 extends over 14 amino acids. For the CDR3, the DNA is TGTGCCAGCACCCAGGGGAAGGACCTCCCCTTGTACACCTTC. It translates to CASTQGKDLPLYTF.

The V call is TRBV7-6, the J call TRBJ2-5; 8 positions agree with TRBD2. V gave up 7 bases and J gave up 1 base; unmatched junction bases: 8. CDR3 size: 15 residues. Germline assignment: CDR1 SGHVS and CDR2 FNYEAQ. The CDR3 nucleotides are TGTGCCAGCACCTTGGGACTAGGGGGCCAAGAGACCCAGTACTTC. Residues: CASTLGLGGQETQYF.